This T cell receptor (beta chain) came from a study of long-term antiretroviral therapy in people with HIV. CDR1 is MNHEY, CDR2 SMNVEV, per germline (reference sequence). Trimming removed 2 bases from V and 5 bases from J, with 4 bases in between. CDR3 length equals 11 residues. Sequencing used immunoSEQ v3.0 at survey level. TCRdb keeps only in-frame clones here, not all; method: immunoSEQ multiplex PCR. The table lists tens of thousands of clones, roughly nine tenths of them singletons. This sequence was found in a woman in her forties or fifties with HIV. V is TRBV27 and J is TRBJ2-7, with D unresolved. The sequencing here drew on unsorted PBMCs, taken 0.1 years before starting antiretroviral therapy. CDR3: CASSLGNEQYF. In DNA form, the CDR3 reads TGTGCCAGCAGTTTAGGGAACGAGCAGTACTTC.